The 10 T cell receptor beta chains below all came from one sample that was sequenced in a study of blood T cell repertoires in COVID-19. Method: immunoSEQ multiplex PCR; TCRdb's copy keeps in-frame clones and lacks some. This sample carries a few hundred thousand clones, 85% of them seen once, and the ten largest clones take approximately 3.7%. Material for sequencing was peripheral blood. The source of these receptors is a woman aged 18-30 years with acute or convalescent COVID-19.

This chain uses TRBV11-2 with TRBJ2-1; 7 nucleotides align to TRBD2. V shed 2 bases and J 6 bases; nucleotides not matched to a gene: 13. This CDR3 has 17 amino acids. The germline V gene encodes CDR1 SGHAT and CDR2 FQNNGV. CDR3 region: CASSLNARGSPFNEQFF. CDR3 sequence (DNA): TGTGCCAGCAGCTTAAATGCCCGCGGGAGCCCATTCAATGAGCAGTTCTTC.

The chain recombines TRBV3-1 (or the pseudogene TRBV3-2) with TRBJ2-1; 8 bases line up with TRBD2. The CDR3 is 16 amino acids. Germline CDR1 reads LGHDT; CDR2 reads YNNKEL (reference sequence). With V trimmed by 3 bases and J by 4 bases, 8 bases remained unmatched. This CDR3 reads CASSQRNGGAYNEQFF. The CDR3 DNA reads TGTGCCAGCAGCCAGAGGAACGGGGGGGCTTACAATGAGCAGTTCTTC.

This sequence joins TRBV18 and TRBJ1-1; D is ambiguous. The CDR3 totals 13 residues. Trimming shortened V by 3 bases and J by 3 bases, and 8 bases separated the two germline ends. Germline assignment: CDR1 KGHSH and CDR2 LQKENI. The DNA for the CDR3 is TGTGCCAGCTCACCGAGTTTTGACACTGAAGCTTTCTTT. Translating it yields CASSPSFDTEAFF.

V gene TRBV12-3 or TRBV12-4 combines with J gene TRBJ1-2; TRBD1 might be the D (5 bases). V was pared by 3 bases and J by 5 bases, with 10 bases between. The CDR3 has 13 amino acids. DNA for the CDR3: TGTGCCAGCAGTTTGGGGCAGGTTTATGGCTACACCTTC. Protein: CASSLGQVYGYTF.

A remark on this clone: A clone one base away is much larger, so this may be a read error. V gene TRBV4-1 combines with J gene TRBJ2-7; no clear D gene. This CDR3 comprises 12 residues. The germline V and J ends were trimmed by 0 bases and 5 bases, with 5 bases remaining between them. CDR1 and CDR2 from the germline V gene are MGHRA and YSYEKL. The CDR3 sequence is CASSQDRDEQYF. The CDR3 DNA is TGCGCCAGCAGCCAAGATCGGGACGAGCAGTACTTC.

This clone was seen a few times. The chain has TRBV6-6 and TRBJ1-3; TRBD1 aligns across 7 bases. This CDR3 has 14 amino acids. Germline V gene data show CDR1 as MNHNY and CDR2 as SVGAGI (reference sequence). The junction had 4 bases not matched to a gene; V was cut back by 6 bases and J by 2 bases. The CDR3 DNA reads TGTGCCAGCAGAATTCAGGGGGCTGGAAACACCATATATTTT. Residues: CASRIQGAGNTIYF.

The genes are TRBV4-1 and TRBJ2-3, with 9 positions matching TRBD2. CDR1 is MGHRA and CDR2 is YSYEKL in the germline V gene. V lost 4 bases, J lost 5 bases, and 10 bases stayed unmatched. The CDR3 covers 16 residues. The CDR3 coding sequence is TGCGCCAGCAGCCTCCCGGCGGGGGGGCATGAAGATACGCAGTATTTT. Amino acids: CASSLPAGGHEDTQYF.

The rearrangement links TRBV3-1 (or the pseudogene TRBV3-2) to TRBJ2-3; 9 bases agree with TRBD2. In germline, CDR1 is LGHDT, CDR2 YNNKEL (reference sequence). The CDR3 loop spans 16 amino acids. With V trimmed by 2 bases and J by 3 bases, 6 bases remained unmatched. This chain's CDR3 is CASSQLSGGVTDTQYF. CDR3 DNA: TGTGCCAGCAGCCAACTTAGCGGGGGTGTGACAGATACGCAGTATTTT.

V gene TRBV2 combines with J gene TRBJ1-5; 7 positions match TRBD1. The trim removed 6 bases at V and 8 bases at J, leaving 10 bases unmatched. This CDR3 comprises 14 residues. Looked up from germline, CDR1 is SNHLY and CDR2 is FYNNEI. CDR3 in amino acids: CASSRDSGGEPQHF. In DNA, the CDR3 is TGTGCCAGCAGCCGGGACAGCGGTGGGGAGCCCCAGCATTTT.

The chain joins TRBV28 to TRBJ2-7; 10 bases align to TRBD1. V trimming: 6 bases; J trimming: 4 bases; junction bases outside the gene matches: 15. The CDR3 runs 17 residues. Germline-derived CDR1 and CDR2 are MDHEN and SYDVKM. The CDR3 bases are TGTGCCAGCAGCAAGGGGGGACAGGGGTTTGGGGAATACGAGCAGTACTTC. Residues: CASSKGGQGFGEYEQYF.